The 15 T cell receptor beta chains presented below share a single source sample, sequenced in a study of cytomegalovirus exposure and HLA in healthy donors. The data were produced by immunoSEQ multiplex PCR, yet TCRdb's version contains in-frame clones alone and is incomplete. The data contain over 100,000 clones, 88% of them singletons. Sequenced material: PBMCs. The origin of the receptors is a woman between 18 and 30 years old in good health and CMV-seronegative.

The CDR3 DNA reads as TGTGCCAGCAGCTTACGGTTAGGGGTTGAGCAGTACTTC. This translates into CASSLRLGVEQYF. The V call is TRBV11-2, the J call TRBJ2-7; D perhaps matches TRBD1 (5 bases). The CDR3 is 13 amino acids. CDR1 is SGHAT and CDR2 is FQNNGV in the germline V gene. Trimming took 2 bases from V and 7 from J, leaving 12 bases between them.

This clone was recorded once. V is TRBV28 and J is TRBJ2-1; 11 bases are a match to TRBD1. With V trimmed by 7 bases and J by 8 bases, 10 bases remained unmatched. CDR1 is MDHEN, CDR2 SYDVKM, per germline. The CDR3 is 15 amino acids. This CDR3 is CASTSMGQGVDEQFF. The CDR3 DNA follows: TGTGCCAGCACCTCTATGGGACAGGGGGTTGATGAGCAGTTCTTC.

The CDR3 loop is CASYAGTASYEQYF. The CDR3 DNA follows: TGTGCCAGTTACGCCGGGACTGCGTCTTACGAGCAGTACTTC. The rearrangement uses TRBV28 and TRBJ2-7; maybe TRBD2 (6 bases). Trimming left V 9 bases short and J 4 bases short, with 19 bases between. The CDR3 sequence is 14 residues long. Germline CDR1 and CDR2: MDHEN and SYDVKM.

V usage is TRBV13 and J usage is TRBJ2-1, with a tentative D call TRBD1 (5 bases). CDR3 size: 13 residues. CDR1 PRHDT and CDR2 FYEKMQ come from the germline V gene (reference sequence). Trimming left V 10 bases short and J 0 bases short, with 10 bases between. The CDR3 protein is CATRQSSYNEQFF. For the CDR3, the DNA is TGTGCCACGAGACAGAGCTCCTACAATGAGCAGTTCTTC.

This clone was recorded once. The chain is built from TRBV9 and TRBJ1-2; maybe TRBD1 (5 bases). V dropped 3 bases and J dropped 0 bases, with 12 bases sitting between them. The CDR3 spans 15 residues. Germline-derived CDR1 and CDR2 are SGDLS and YYNGEE. The DNA of the CDR3 is TGTGCCAGCAGCGGCCAACAGGTTTCTAACTATGGCTACACCTTC. Protein: CASSGQQVSNYGYTF.

This chain joins TRBV11-2 and TRBJ2-7; TRBD2 might be the D (6 bases). Germline CDR1 SGHAT, CDR2 FQNNGV. The CDR3 is made up of 17 amino acids. Trimming took off 4 bases at V and 7 bases at J, with 26 bases between the two ends. The CDR3 DNA reads as TGTGCCAGCAGCTCCCACCTGAGGGCGGGGACGGCGGGAGAGCAGTACTTC. It translates to CASSSHLRAGTAGEQYF. Looking up the rest from reference TRBV11-2 and TRBJ2-7 gives the full variable domain: EAGVAQSPRYKIIEKRQSVAFWCNPISGHATLYWYQQILGQGPKLLIQFQNNGVVDDSQLPKDRFSAERLKGVDSTLKIQPAKLEDSAVYLCASSSHLRAGTAGEQYFGPGTRLTVT.

V is TRBV11-2 and J is TRBJ1-2; D uncertain. Looked up from germline, CDR1 is SGHAT and CDR2 is FQNNGV. The CDR3 length is 18 residues. The V gene lost 4 bases and the J gene lost 9 bases, with 30 bases spanning the gap. The CDR3 DNA follows: TGTGCCAGCAGCTCTTGGGCGGGTATCGAGGGCCACAGCCAGAGCTACACCTTC. It is translated as CASSSWAGIEGHSQSYTF.

The chain combines TRBV2 with TRBJ1-1, with a tentative D call TRBD1 (6 bases). Germline V CDR1 and CDR2: SNHLY, FYNNEI. V was pared by 6 bases and J by 7 bases, with 15 bases between. The CDR3 covers 13 residues. The CDR3 loop is CASSRETGNEAFF. The CDR3 bases are TGTGCCAGCAGCCGAGAGACAGGCAATGAAGCTTTCTTT.

In this sample, this clone turned up a few times. The gene calls are TRBV7-3 and TRBJ1-1; TRBD1 is a possible D gene (5 bases). The CDR3 has 13 amino acids. CDR1 and CDR2 from the germline V gene are SGHTA and FQGTGA. V lost 4 bases and J lost 3, with 9 bases in between. CDR3 sequence (DNA): TGTGCCAGCAGCTCACAGGAAGACACTGAAGCTTTCTTT. Protein product: CASSSQEDTEAFF.

The sample holds one count of this clone. The chain recombines TRBV7-9 with TRBJ2-1; 12 bases line up with TRBD2. CDR3 length: 17 residues. After removal of 0 bases from V and 7 bases from J, the junction contained 7 bases not matched to a gene. Germline V lookup: CDR1 SEHNR, CDR2 FQNEAQ (reference sequence). The CDR3 sequence: CASSLARLAGAWNEQFF. The CDR3 nucleotides are TGTGCCAGCAGCTTAGCGAGACTAGCGGGAGCTTGGAATGAGCAGTTCTTC. Variable domain in full (rest from reference TRBV7-9 and TRBJ2-1): DTGVSQNPRHKITKRGQNVTFRCDPISEHNRLYWYRQTLGQGPEFLTYFQNEAQLEKSRLLSDRFSAERPKGSFSTLEIQRTEQGDSAMYLCASSLARLAGAWNEQFFGPGTRLTVL.

The V and J genes are TRBV5-4 and TRBJ1-2; 7 bases line up with TRBD1. V shed 1 base and J 4 bases; nucleotides not matched to a gene: 7. The CDR3 spans 15 residues. CDR1 is SGHNT, CDR2 YYREEE, per germline (reference sequence). The chain's CDR3 is CASSLKTGAGYGYTF. CDR3 coding DNA: TGTGCCAGCAGCTTGAAAACAGGGGCGGGCTATGGCTACACCTTC.

The chain couples TRBV29-1 to TRBJ2-1; D call uncertain. The germline V gene has CDR1 SQVTM and CDR2 ANQGSEA. The CDR3 totals 11 residues. Trimming took off 4 bases at V and 5 bases at J, with 6 bases between the two ends. The chain's CDR3 is CSVVRDNEQFF. The CDR3 bases are TGCAGCGTTGTCCGCGACAATGAGCAGTTCTTC.

The chain recombines TRBV4-3 with TRBJ1-4; D remains unclear. Trimming shortened V by 4 bases and J by 6 bases, and 9 bases separated the two germline ends. The CDR3 is 13 residues long. Germline lookup yields CDR1 LGHNA and CDR2 YSLEER. The CDR3 spells CASSLAAHEKLFF. CDR3 in DNA: TGCGCCAGCAGCCTGGCCGCCCATGAAAAACTGTTTTTT.

The V gene is TRBV5-4, the J gene TRBJ2-1, with D uncertain. CDR3 length: 15 residues. Looked up from germline, CDR1 is SGHNT and CDR2 is YYREEE (reference sequence). Trimming pared 2 bases from V and 6 bases from J, leaving 15 bases between. This CDR3 is CASSFPGSNINEQFF. The CDR3 DNA is TGTGCCAGCAGCTTTCCCGGGTCCAACATCAATGAGCAGTTCTTC.

The V and J genes are TRBV5-6 and TRBJ2-7, with 9 bases identical to TRBD1. CDR1 and CDR2 from the germline V gene are SGHDT and YYEEEE. The CDR3 runs to 13 residues. J lost 4 bases, V lost 7 bases, and 6 bases had no gene match. This CDR3 reads CASQLGTGYEQYF. CDR3 DNA sequence: TGTGCCAGCCAGCTCGGGACAGGGTACGAGCAGTACTTC.